This is a list of T cell receptor beta chains from one sample in a study of blood T cell repertoires in COVID-19. Assay used: immunoSEQ multiplex PCR; TCRdb lists only in-frame clones, some missing. This table holds 440,000 or so clones, 89% found once. Sequenced material: peripheral blood. These receptors were taken from a woman between 40 and 55 years old with COVID-19, enrolled during active disease. The CDR3 runs from the conserved cysteine through the conserved F or W. The D gene is left open where the match is weak. Expanded clones get a size class; other rows say once, few or many, or leave the size out.

TRBJ1-5,.,.,TRBV4-3,TGCGCCAGCAGCCAAGAGGCAGGGAGCAATCAGCCCCAGCATTTT,CASSQEAGSNQPQHF
TRBJ1-1,.,.,TRBV4-1,TGCGCCAGCAGCCAAGAGGGCAGGGCGAGGACTGAAGCTTTCTTT,CASSQEGRARTEAFF
TRBJ2-3,TRBD1,.,TRBV6-2/TRBV6-3,TGTGCCAGCAGTGGAGACAGGGTCGGAATAATCGCAGATACGCAGTATTTT,CASSGDRVGIIADTQYF
TRBJ1-5,.,.,TRBV6-5,TGTGCCAGCAGCGGGTGGAGGCATCAGCCCCAGCATTTT,CASSGWRHQPQHF
TRBJ1-2,.,.,TRBV11-2,TGTGCCAGCAGCTTAATAGGAGGCGGCTACACCTTC,CASSLIGGGYTF
TRBJ2-1,TRBD2,.,TRBV13,TGTGCCAGCAGCTCCCTGGGACTAGCGGGATCTTCGGATGAGCAGTTCTTC,CASSSLGLAGSSDEQFF
TRBJ1-6,.,.,TRBV28,TGTGCCAGCAGCTCCACCGTACCGGGACACCTTAATTCACCCCTCCACTTT,CASSSTVPGHLNSPLHF
TRBJ2-2,.,.,TRBV10-3,TGTGCCATCAGTGAGGGAACAGGGATAAACACCGGGGAGCTGTTTTTT,CAISEGTGINTGELFF
TRBJ2-7,TRBD2,once,TRBV4-3,TGCGCCAGCAGCCAAGACTTAGCGGGAGGAAGCTACGAGCAGTACTTC,CASSQDLAGGSYEQYF
TRBJ1-1,.,.,TRBV28,TGTGCCAGCAGTTCGGGTGGCACTGAAGCTTTCTTT,CASSSGGTEAFF
TRBJ1-1,.,.,TRBV29-1,TGCAGCGTCCCCCGTGGCGGAGTGAACACTGAAGCTTTCTTT,CSVPRGGVNTEAFF
TRBJ1-1,.,.,TRBV18,TGTGCCAGCTCACCCCCCCAGAACACTGAAGCTTTCTTT,CASSPPQNTEAFF
TRBJ2-2,.,.,TRBV11-3,TGTGCCAGCAGCCGTACACAACATACAAACACCGGGGAGCTGTTTTTT,CASSRTQHTNTGELFF
TRBJ1-4,.,few,TRBV25-1,TGTGCCAGCCAACTGGTTGAAAAACTGTTTTTT,CASQLVEKLFF
TRBJ2-7,TRBD1,.,TRBV5-1,TGCGCCAGCAGCCGACAGGGGGCCTCGAGCTCCTACGAGCAGTACTTC,CASSRQGASSSYEQYF
TRBJ1-4,.,.,TRBV28,TGTGCCAGCAGTTTCTCTACAGGGCCAACTAATGAAAAACTGTTTTTT,CASSFSTGPTNEKLFF
TRBJ1-5,.,.,TRBV6-5,TGTGCCAGCAGTAGTCAGGGTGGGAATCAGCCCCAGCATTTT,CASSSQGGNQPQHF
TRBJ1-4,.,.,TRBV28,TGTGCCAGCAGTTTGAGCGGGCGGAGTAATGAAAAACTGTTTTTT,CASSLSGRSNEKLFF
TRBJ1-1,TRBD1,.,TRBV6-5,TGTGCCAGCAGTTACTCGATGGGCAGGGGGCAAGCTTTCTTT,CASSYSMGRGQAFF
TRBJ2-2,TRBD2,.,TRBV18,TGTGCCAGCTCATCCCTAGGGACTACCGACACCGGGGAGCTGTTTTTT,CASSSLGTTDTGELFF
TRBJ2-1,.,.,TRBV7-2,TGTGCCAGCAGCTTAGGTCAGGTTGGATACAATGAGCAGTTCTTC,CASSLGQVGYNEQFF
TRBJ2-7,TRBD1,.,TRBV6-1,TGTGCCAGCAGTGAAGGAGGACAGGCCTACGAGCAGTACTTC,CASSEGGQAYEQYF
TRBJ1-2,.,.,TRBV29-1,TGCAGCGTTGTAGCCGGGGCCAGCGGGTATGGCTACACCTTC,CSVVAGASGYGYTF
TRBJ2-5,TRBD2,.,TRBV7-9,TGTGCCAGCAGCTTCGTTATAACTAGCGGGGATTTAGGGCAAGAGACCCAGTACTTC,CASSFVITSGDLGQETQYF
TRBJ1-2,TRBD1,.,TRBV6-5,TGTGCCAGCAGCGACGGACAGGACCACACCTTC,CASSDGQDHTF
TRBJ2-3,.,.,TRBV9,TGTGCCAGCAGCGTAGACTCAGGGAGGGGGGATACGCAGTATTTT,CASSVDSGRGDTQYF
TRBJ2-7,.,.,TRBV2,TGTGCCAGCAGTCGGGAGACTAGCTCCTACGAGCAGTACTTC,CASSRETSSYEQYF
TRBJ2-1,TRBD1,.,TRBV27,TGTGCCAGCAGCAGACCGGGACAGGGACGGAATGAGCAGTTCTTC,CASSRPGQGRNEQFF